A selection of T cell receptor beta chains follows, all from one sample in a study of blood T cell repertoires in COVID-19. Clones were sequenced by immunoSEQ multiplex PCR, and TCRdb holds only the in-frame ones, with some missing. The sample has 250,000 to 300,000 clones, around 87% seen once. Sequencing was carried out using peripheral blood. The receptors come from a woman aged 55-69 years with COVID-19, enrolled during active disease. Both conserved end residues are part of each CDR3. The order of the fields is clone size, V gene, D gene, J gene, CDR3 DNA, CDR3 protein. The D gene is left open where the match is weak. Rows give clone size only sometimes, using once, few, many, or a class for an expanded clone.

NA	TRBV5-1	NA	TRBJ1-4	TGCGCCAGCAGCTTGGTCGAAGCGGGGGGAGGAAAACTGTTTTTT	CASSLVEAGGGKLFF
NA	TRBV24-1	TRBD1	TRBJ1-1	TGTGCCACCAGGGGGGGCAGGGGGCTCGGTGAAGCTTTCTTT	CATRGGRGLGEAFF
NA	TRBV6-5	TRBD1	TRBJ1-1	TGTGCCAGCAGCCGACAGGGTCGGGACACTGAAGCTTTCTTT	CASSRQGRDTEAFF
NA	TRBV6-1	TRBD1	TRBJ1-1	TGTGCCAGCAGTGAACGACAGGGCAACACTGAAGCTTTCTTT	CASSERQGNTEAFF
NA	TRBV19	TRBD1	TRBJ1-1	TGTGCCAGTAGGCAACAGGGGAGCACTGAAGCTTTCTTT	CASRQQGSTEAFF
NA	TRBV4-1	TRBD1	TRBJ1-3	TGCGCCAGCAGCCAGCCGGGACAGGGACGTGGAAACACCATATATTTT	CASSQPGQGRGNTIYF
NA	TRBV19	NA	TRBJ2-2	TGTGCCAGTAGTAGCACAGGGCAGAACACCGGGGAGCTGTTTTTT	CASSSTGQNTGELFF
NA	TRBV19	TRBD1	TRBJ1-5	TGTGCCAGTAGCAGGGACAGGGGGAGGCCTCAGCCCCAGCATTTT	CASSRDRGRPQPQHF
once	TRBV9	TRBD2	TRBJ2-5	TGTGCCAGCAGCGCTGATAGCGGGAGAATCGGGGAGACCCAGTACTTC	CASSADSGRIGETQYF
NA	TRBV6-1	NA	TRBJ1-3	TGTGCCAGCAGTGATCCGCAGGGCTCTGGAAACACCATATATTTT	CASSDPQGSGNTIYF
NA	TRBV11-2	NA	TRBJ1-3	TGTGCCAGCAGCTTAAACCGCAGAATATACTCTGGAAACACCATATATTTT	CASSLNRRIYSGNTIYF
NA	TRBV28	TRBD1	TRBJ1-4	TGTGCCAGCAGTTTATGGACAGGGCCGGGGAAACTGTTTTTT	CASSLWTGPGKLFF
NA	TRBV7-9	NA	TRBJ1-1	TGTGCCAGCAGCTTAGTCGGGAACACTGAAGCTTTCTTT	CASSLVGNTEAFF
once	TRBV7-2	NA	TRBJ1-2	TGTGCCAGCAGCAAGGAGGTAGCGAACTATGGCTACACCTTC	CASSKEVANYGYTF
NA	TRBV24-1	NA	TRBJ2-7	TGTGCCACCAGCCCATACGAGCAGTACTTC	CATSPYEQYF
NA	TRBV28	TRBD2	TRBJ2-2	TGTGCCAGCAAGTCGGGGAGGGAGACCGGGGAGCTGTTTTTT	CASKSGRETGELFF
few	TRBV3-1/TRBV3-2	NA	TRBJ2-5	TGTGCCAGCAGCCCGAGGCAAGAGACCCAGTACTTC	CASSPRQETQYF
NA	TRBV6-6	TRBD2	TRBJ2-1	TGTGCCAGCAGTTACTCGAGGCGGGAGGGCGGCAATGAGCAGTTCTTC	CASSYSRREGGNEQFF
NA	TRBV3-1/TRBV3-2	TRBD1	TRBJ1-4	TGTGCCAGCAGCCAGTCACAGGACAGGGGCCATGAAAAACTGTTTTTT	CASSQSQDRGHEKLFF
NA	TRBV6-1	TRBD1	TRBJ1-5	TGTGCCAGCAGTGCTAGTCCCGGGACAGGGAATCAGCCCCAGCATTTT	CASSASPGTGNQPQHF
NA	TRBV9	NA	TRBJ1-6	TGTGCCAGCAGCGTAAGAACAGGGCGGTCACCCCTCCACTTT	CASSVRTGRSPLHF
NA	TRBV7-2	NA	TRBJ2-2	TGTGCCAGCAGCTTATTAGCGGCCCGAAGGACCGGGGAGCTGTTTTTT	CASSLLAARRTGELFF
NA	TRBV7-2	NA	TRBJ1-4	TGTGCCAGCAGCAGAGAGTTCGTTTACACTAATGAAAAACTGTTTTTT	CASSREFVYTNEKLFF
NA	TRBV5-1	TRBD1	TRBJ1-2	TGCGCCAGCAGCTACGGGACAGGGGCTCGGGGCTACACCTTC	CASSYGTGARGYTF
NA	TRBV19	TRBD2	TRBJ2-7	TGTGCCAGTAGCCCTGGGACTAGCGGGAGCCTCGAGCAGTACTTC	CASSPGTSGSLEQYF
NA	TRBV5-1	TRBD1	TRBJ2-7	TGCGCCAGCAGCATCGGACAGGGCTCCTACGAGCAGTACTTC	CASSIGQGSYEQYF
NA	TRBV5-1	NA	TRBJ1-1	TGCGCCAGCAGCTTGGCGTCGAACACTGAAGCTTTCTTT	CASSLASNTEAFF
NA	TRBV15	NA	TRBJ2-7	TGTGCCACCAGCAGACAGGGGAGCTACGAGCAGTACTTC	CATSRQGSYEQYF
NA	TRBV2	NA	TRBJ2-7	TGTGCCAGCAGCGGGGTCCCAATGGGCGAGCAGTACTTC	CASSGVPMGEQYF
NA	TRBV30	TRBD1	TRBJ1-4	TGTGCCTGGACCCCGGACAGGGTAAATGAAAAACTGTTTTTT	CAWTPDRVNEKLFF
NA	TRBV28	NA	TRBJ2-3	TGTGCCAGCCGCGACTGGCGGGGTGGCACAGATACGCAGTATTTT	CASRDWRGGTDTQYF
NA	TRBV5-4	TRBD2	TRBJ2-2	TGTGCCAGCAGCTTGGCCGGGACTAGCGGGATTGGCTCCGGGGAGCTGTTTTTT	CASSLAGTSGIGSGELFF
once	TRBV10-1	NA	TRBJ1-1	TGCGCCAGCAGTTCACATATGAACACTGAAGCTTTCTTT	CASSSHMNTEAFF
NA	TRBV25-1	NA	TRBJ2-3	TGTGCCAGCAGGCCAACTGGACTATGGTCGGATACGCAGTATTTT	CASRPTGLWSDTQYF
many	TRBV6-2/TRBV6-3	NA	TRBJ1-6	TGTGCCAGCAGTTACCCAGGGAGGACACCCCTCCACTTT	CASSYPGRTPLHF
NA	TRBV28	TRBD2	TRBJ2-1	TGTGCCAGCAGTACCTTTCCTAGCGGATCCTACAATGAGCAGTTCTTC	CASSTFPSGSYNEQFF
NA	TRBV6-2/TRBV6-3	NA	TRBJ2-7	TGTGCCAGCAGTTATGGTTACGCGGGACCCTTCGAGGAGCAGTACTTC	CASSYGYAGPFEEQYF
NA	TRBV25-1	TRBD1	TRBJ1-1	TGTGCCAGCAGCTACAGGGGGCGCGGCACTGAAGCTTTCTTT	CASSYRGRGTEAFF
few	TRBV4-1	NA	TRBJ1-5	TGCGCCAGCAGCCAAGGCCAGGGTGGCAATCAGCCCCAGCATTTT	CASSQGQGGNQPQHF
NA	TRBV7-9	TRBD1	TRBJ1-2	TGTGCCAGCAGCTTAGGGGACAGGGCTAATGGCTACACCTTC	CASSLGDRANGYTF
NA	TRBV4-1	NA	TRBJ1-5	TGCGCCAGCAGCCCCAGGGGAAATCAGCCCCAGCATTTT	CASSPRGNQPQHF
few	TRBV7-9	NA	TRBJ1-5	TGTGCCAGCAGCTCGGGCGGGAATCAGCCCCAGCATTTT	CASSSGGNQPQHF
NA	TRBV7-8	TRBD1	TRBJ1-3	TGTGCCAGCAGCTTGAGCGGGACAGGAAGAAACACCATATATTTT	CASSLSGTGRNTIYF
NA	TRBV3-1/TRBV3-2	NA	TRBJ2-7	TGTGCCAGCAGCCCCCGTGCGTCCTACGAGCAGTACTTC	CASSPRASYEQYF
NA	TRBV6-6	NA	TRBJ2-7	TGTGCCAGCAGTTTGACAGAATACGAGCAGTACTTC	CASSLTEYEQYF